Below are 14 T cell receptor beta chains sequenced from a single sample in a study of response to subunit inactivated influenza vaccine. TCRdb reanalysed the RT-PCR reads using MiXCR and keeps one entry per CDR3 protein. The sample contains around 750,000 distinct CDR3 sequences, 20% to 25% of which appear only once. This material consisted of PBMCs from blood, taken 4 to 6 days after vaccination. These TCRs come from a man aged 50 or older who received an inactivated influenza vaccine.

Ten or more counts support this clonotype. The chain links TRBV12-3 or TRBV12-4 to TRBJ2-5; 8 nucleotides line up with TRBD2. The J segment lost 2 bases and the V segment lost 5 bases, leaving 13 bases of the junction unmatched. The CDR3 has 17 residues. For the CDR3, the DNA is TGTGCCAGCAGTCCAGGGGTAGTAGCGGGGTTGCAAGAGACCCAGTACTTC. Amino acids: CASSPGVVAGLQETQYF.

This clonotype was counted ten times or more. The gene calls are TRBV4-3 and TRBJ1-1, with D possibly matching TRBD1 (6 bases). The germline V gene has CDR1 LGHNA and CDR2 YSLEER. The CDR3 has 16 residues. Trimming cost V 0 bases and J 4 bases, with 15 bases left between them. The DNA for the CDR3 is TGCGCCAGCAGCCAAGACCCTGGGGGCAGGACCACTGAAGCTTTCTTT. Translation: CASSQDPGGRTTEAFF.

This chain uses TRBV7-8 with TRBJ2-1; D is undetermined. Trimming took off 1 base at V and 4 bases at J, with 11 bases between the two ends. CDR3 length equals 15 residues. Germline V CDR1 and CDR2: SGHVS, FQNEAQ. The CDR3 DNA follows: TGTGCCAGCAGCTTAGTTCTGACTGATTACAATGAGCAGTTCTTC. Its translation: CASSLVLTDYNEQFF.

This chain joins TRBV4-3 and TRBJ2-7, with 12 bases aligning to TRBD2. Per germline, CDR1 LGHNA and CDR2 YSLEER. The CDR3 is 17 amino acids. V gave up 3 bases and J gave up 3 bases; unmatched junction bases: 9. The CDR3 region is CASSQVAGLAGNYEQYF. The CDR3 region has the DNA TGCGCCAGCAGCCAGGTCGCAGGACTAGCGGGAAACTACGAGCAGTACTTC.

This clonotype came up a few times. The CDR3 sequence: CSAILQARSSTEAFF. For the CDR3, the DNA is TGCAGTGCTATCTTACAGGCCCGGTCTAGCACTGAAGCTTTCTTT. The V and J genes are TRBV20-1 and TRBJ1-1; tentatively, D is TRBD1 (5 bases). In germline, CDR1 is DFQATT, CDR2 SNEGSKA (reference sequence). V lost 4 bases, J lost 4 bases, and 19 bases lay in between. CDR3 length equals 15 residues.

V gene TRBV12-3 or TRBV12-4 combines with J gene TRBJ2-1, with 7 bases matching TRBD2. The V gene end was trimmed by 5 bases and the J gene end by 3 bases; junction bases not matched to a gene: 7. This CDR3 is built from 15 residues. CDR3 sequence reads: CASSPSGAHYNEQFF. CDR3 nucleotide sequence: TGTGCCAGCAGTCCCAGCGGGGCTCACTACAATGAGCAGTTCTTC.

This clonotype was seen only a few times. J is TRBJ2-1 and V is TRBV5-6; 9 nucleotides agree with TRBD1. V lost 5 bases and J lost 9; bases outside the gene matches: 9. This CDR3 spans 14 amino acids. In germline, CDR1 is SGHDT, CDR2 YYEEEE. CDR3 bases: TGTGCCAGCAGATGGGGACAGGGAATGGGTGAGCAGTTCTTC. This sequence encodes CASRWGQGMGEQFF.

The chain employs TRBV20-1 and TRBJ2-7, with a weak D call TRBD2 (5 bases). The CDR3 loop spans 13 amino acids. The germline V gene has CDR1 DFQATT and CDR2 SNEGSKA (reference sequence). V lost 1 base to trimming and J lost 5 bases, with 12 bases between them. The CDR3 reads CSARVSAGHEQYF. CDR3 nucleotide sequence: TGCAGTGCTAGAGTCTCGGCGGGCCACGAGCAGTACTTC.

In regard to this clonotype: A much larger clone differs from this one at a single base, so this may be a read error. The chain joins TRBV28 to TRBJ2-4; D remains ambiguous. Trimming stripped 7 bases from V and 3 bases from J, with 7 bases between. CDR1 is MDHEN, CDR2 SYDVKM, per germline. The CDR3 contains 12 residues. Here the CDR3 DNA reads TGTGCCAGCAACATAGGCAAAAACATTCAGTACTTC. Amino acid sequence: CASNIGKNIQYF.

This clonotype has a handful of counts. The chain carries TRBV24-1 and TRBJ2-1, with a tentative D call TRBD2 (5 bases). The CDR3 runs 15 residues. V lost 2 bases and J 6 bases, leaving 13 bases between the germline ends. CDR1 is KGHDR, CDR2 SFDVKD, per germline. CDR3 protein: CATSDYETGINEQFF. CDR3 in DNA: TGTGCCACCAGTGATTACGAAACGGGGATCAATGAGCAGTTCTTC.

Concerning this clonotype itself: A read error may produce the germline difference seen at one junction end. The chain carries TRBV4-2 and TRBJ2-7; D unclear. CDR3 length: 13 amino acids. CDR1 and CDR2 from the germline V gene are LGHNA and YNFKEQ. In DNA form, the CDR3 reads TGTGCCATCAGCCCCGGGCCAGTCTGCGAGCAGTACTTC. Protein product: CAISPGPVCEQYF.

This clonotype was seen a few times. The chain couples TRBV29-1 to TRBJ2-5, with D perhaps being TRBD1 or TRBD2 (6 bases each). The CDR3 runs 13 residues. The V end lost 8 bases, the J end lost 4 bases, and 17 bases lay between the germline ends. Germline CDR1 and CDR2: SQVTM and ANQGSEA. The CDR3 protein is CSTVWGAGETQYF. CDR3 DNA: TGCAGCACCGTTTGGGGGGCGGGAGAGACCCAGTACTTC.

The table lists this clonotype with a count of one. This CDR3 reads CASSFSYDQPQHF. DNA of the CDR3: TGTGCCAGCAGTTTCAGTTATGATCAGCCCCAGCATTTT. The chain joins TRBV12-3 or TRBV12-4 to TRBJ1-5, with D unclear. Trimming cost V 3 bases and J 5 bases, with 8 bases left between them. This CDR3 spans 13 amino acids.

J is TRBJ2-1 and V is TRBV5-1; 10 bases fit TRBD2. Trimming took 3 bases from V and 2 from J; bases not matched to a gene: 11. Germline assignment: CDR1 SGHRS and CDR2 YFSETQ. The CDR3 extends over 18 amino acids. The CDR3 region has the DNA TGCGCCAGCAGCTCCGAAGGCCTAGCGGGGGTCCCCTACAATGAGCAGTTCTTC. Its translation: CASSSEGLAGVPYNEQFF. The full variable domain, its missing parts supplied by reference TRBV5-1 and TRBJ2-1, is KAGVTQTPRYLIKTRGQQVTLSCSPISGHRSVSWYQQTPGQGLQFLFEYFSETQRNKGNFPGRFSGRQFSNSRSEMNVSTLELGDSALYLCASSSEGLAGVPYNEQFFGPGTRLTVL.